These 9 T cell receptor beta chains originate from one sample sequenced in a study of control samples from healthy donors and cancer patients (dated by TCRdb to between 2020 and 2021). Receptor libraries were prepared by the immunoSEQ multiplex PCR assay. In TCRdb, the immuneACCESS table is reduced to in-frame sequences with V and J assigned. These tables do not hold every clone; where another copy was compared, an unresolved V gene accounts for under half, and the others remain unexplained. The sample yields 90,000 or so clones; about 87% were counted once. Clones ranked in the top ten supply roughly 14% of the sample. The sequenced sample consisted of blood. These receptor sequences come from a woman in her seventies in good health.

V usage is TRBV11-2 and J usage is TRBJ1-6; weak D call: TRBD1 (6 bases). Germline V gene lookup returns CDR1 SGHAT and CDR2 FQNNGV. The germline V and J ends were trimmed by 0 bases and 8 bases, with 14 bases remaining between them. CDR3 length equals 16 residues. CDR3 residues: CASSLEKRGTYSPLHF. The CDR3 bases are TGTGCCAGCAGCTTAGAAAAACGGGGGACATATTCACCCCTCCACTTT.

The chain couples TRBV5-4 to TRBJ2-3, with TRBD2 matching over 8 bases. V trimming: 5 bases; J trimming: 8 bases; junction bases outside the gene matches: 7. The CDR3 has 13 amino acids. Looked up from germline, CDR1 is SGHNT and CDR2 is YYREEE (reference sequence). CDR3 bases: TGTGCCAGCAGGTCTAGCGGGTCGGGTACGCAGTATTTT. Translation: CASRSSGSGTQYF.

V and J are TRBV2 and TRBJ1-2; D is unclear. The CDR3 runs 14 residues. Germline-derived CDR1 and CDR2 are SNHLY and FYNNEI. V was trimmed by 2 bases and J by 5 bases, leaving 12 bases between them. CDR3 nucleotide sequence: TGTGCCAGCAGTGAAAAGGCAGGAGGATATGGCTACACCTTC. It yields the protein CASSEKAGGYGYTF.

This clone was seen a single time. The chain carries TRBV2 and TRBJ1-4; D is possibly TRBD1 (5 bases). The V gene lost 6 bases and the J gene lost 0 bases, with 14 bases spanning the gap. CDR3 length equals 16 residues. The germline V gene encodes CDR1 SNHLY and CDR2 FYNNEI. The CDR3 DNA follows: TGTGCCAGCAGCCGACAGCCCTTTACAACTAATGAAAAACTGTTTTTT. Translated: CASSRQPFTTNEKLFF.

The CDR3 sequence is CARSSWRQGYLADGYTF. CDR3 nucleotide sequence: TGTGCCAGAAGCTCATGGAGACAGGGTTACTTAGCTGATGGCTACACCTTC. The V gene is TRBV7-5, the J gene TRBJ1-2; the D segment call TRBD1 is taken from the table without a DNA check. TRBV7-5 is a recognized pseudogene. The CDR3 has 17 residues.

This clone was detected only a few times. J is TRBJ1-4 and V is TRBV30, with TRBD1 as a possible D gene (6 bases). Between the trimmed V and J ends, which lost 7 bases and 11 bases, there was a span of 14 bases. The V gene's germline CDR1 is GTSNPN and CDR2 SVGIG (reference sequence). The CDR3 is 11 residues long. The CDR3 DNA reads as TGTGCCTACGGGGCCGGGGGCAAACTGTTTTTT. It yields the protein CAYGAGGKLFF.

This chain connects TRBV25-1 to TRBJ1-4; 7 nucleotides agree with TRBD1. Germline CDR1 and CDR2: MGHDK and SYGVNS. V shed 9 bases and J 13 bases; nucleotides not matched to a gene: 14. This CDR3 is 13 amino acids long. CDR3 sequence: CASSTTGVEGLFF. The CDR3 DNA is TGTGCCAGTAGTACCACAGGGGTGGAAGGACTGTTTTTT.

Only one count was recorded for this clone. The chain couples TRBV7-2 to TRBJ1-3; perhaps TRBD1 as D (6 bases). V dropped 5 bases and J dropped 0 bases, with 11 bases sitting between them. Germline V gives CDR1 SGHTA, CDR2 FQGNSA. This CDR3 has 15 residues. CDR3 nucleotides: TGTGCCAGCAGCGCCACAGGGTCCTCTGGAAACACCATATATTTT. It yields the protein CASSATGSSGNTIYF.

The chain employs TRBV15 and TRBJ1-2; D unclear. This CDR3 spans 14 amino acids. Trimming left V 0 bases short and J 8 bases short, with 13 bases between. Per the germline V gene, CDR1 is LNHNV and CDR2 is YYDKDF (reference sequence). In nucleotides, the CDR3 is TGTGCCACCAGCAGAGATCGGGAACCCGGAGGCTACACCTTC. Protein product: CATSRDREPGGYTF. Together with reference TRBV15 and TRBJ1-2, the CDR3 gives the full variable domain: DAMVIQNPRYQVTQFGKPVTLSCSQTLNHNVMYWYQQKSSQAPKLLFHYYDKDFNNEADTPDNFQSRRPNTSFCFLDIRSPGLGDTAMYLCATSRDREPGGYTFGSGTRLTVV.